This TCR beta chain originates from a study of OX40 agonist ivuxolimab in advanced cancers. A note on the overall study: The costimulatory receptor OX40 (CD134) was targeted by ivuxolimab, a fully human IgG2 agonistic monoclonal antibody. Intravenous ivuxolimab was administered to patients every 2 weeks at six dose levels: 0.01, 0.1, 0.3, 1.5, 3 and 10 mg/kg. A male proportion of 70% to 90% and a mean age of around 60 years, ranging from 23 to 79, were recorded for the dose-escalation cohort. Among the roughly 52 dose-escalation patients, around 19 had hepatocellular carcinoma, around 15 melanoma, 9 renal cell carcinoma and 9 head and neck cancer. Three dose-escalation patients achieved partial responses, one with hepatocellular carcinoma and two with cutaneous melanoma. The paper covers the monotherapy dose-escalation part of the phase I ivuxolimab trial, which included N ≈ 50 patients. Prior anti-PD-1, anti-PD-L1 or anti-CTLA-4 therapy was permitted, and checkpoint inhibitors had been received by roughly 42% of dose-escalation patients. Peripheral TCRbeta sequencing aimed to test whether ivuxolimab altered TCR sequence diversity and caused clonal T-cell expansion. The investigation overall reported the following: On average, CD8+ T cells showed more expanded clones than CD4+ T cells after ivuxolimab. The antigen specificity of the clonally expanded peripheral T cells was not determined. Low levels of normalized T-cell clonal expansion were also seen in some patients who did not respond. At doses of 0.1 to 3.0 mg/kg, clonal expansion of both CD4+ and CD8+ T cells in blood was seen between baseline and week 6. In the 0.1-3.0 mg/kg groups, partial responders were among the patients with the lowest normalized peripheral clonal expansion, particularly in CD8+ T cells.

Concerning this clone: Its recognized antigen is unknown. Per-nucleotide qualities are absent, and no much larger clonotype sits a single base away.

The CDR3, from cysteine to phenylalanine, totals 12 residues. Just CDR3 DNA is preserved here, 36 bases in frame from base 1. V is clipped by 4 bases and J by 5 bases, and the sequence between their germline boundaries is 8 bases long. CDR1 and CDR2 are drawn from the germline V gene: MNHEY, SVGAGI. The trial excluded patients who had a history of autoimmune disease or who were on systemic immunosuppression. Peripheral blood for TCR sequencing was collected from all dose cohorts at baseline, on cycle 4 day 1, and on cycle 7 day 1. Samples were obtained from an open-label, multicenter, first-in-human phase I dose-escalation trial of ivuxolimab. Adults with locally advanced or metastatic head and neck squamous cell, hepatocellular, melanoma or renal cell carcinoma were enrolled in the trial. Before TCR sequencing, CD4+ T cells and CD8+ T cells were sorted from peripheral blood as separate populations.

Genomic DNA was extracted from sorted cells for sequencing of the TCRbeta CDR3 region. The immunoSEQ Assay was used for sequencing of TCRbeta CDR3 regions. TCRdb retrieved this table from immuneACCESS and kept in-frame rearrangements only. Not all clones are present; in checked studies, unresolved V genes account for under half, and no reason is known for the remainder. A total of roughly 67,000 clones appear in this sample, approximately 80% of them only once. 5.5% of the sample is in the top ten clones. This clonotype was sampled from an adult with an advanced solid tumor such as melanoma, head and neck, liver or kidney cancer. The rearrangement joined TRBV6-5 to TRBJ2-5; there is no confident call for the D gene. The sample consisted of CD4+ or CD8+ T cells sorted from blood, taken in a trial of the OX40 agonist ivuxolimab. CDR3 loop: CASSSRWETQYF. The DNA is as follows: TGTGCCAGCAGTTCGAGATGGGAGACCCAGTACTTC.